This T cell receptor beta chain was recorded in a study of blood T cell repertoires in COVID-19 (dated by TCRdb to 2020 to 2021). Study-level background: Samples covering the acute and convalescent phases of COVID-19 were provided by collaborators in the United States, Italy and Spain. The prospective study material was composed of cDNA or gDNA derived from T cells, B-cell-depleted T cells, or PBMCs. Subjects who had been exposed to COVID-19, were actively infected with it, or had recovered from it provided the deeply sampled blood TCRbeta repertoires that made up the dataset. The repertoires were released in a freely available public database intended as a resource for research on the immune response to SARS-CoV-2. Samples were obtained from the ongoing ImmuneRACE study (first 160 participants) and from about 1,300 subjects provided by 6 global collaborators. The sample metadata nearly always contained a de-identified subject ID, COVID-19 status, age in years and sex. HLA class I and class II types, where available, came from metadata supplied by the sample provider rather than from assay-based typing. What the research found in general, with its limitations: How much clinical and demographic metadata was included differed by source and by participant, and the metadata was provided uncurated.

Concerning this clone itself: Its antigen is still unknown. It has no much larger one-base neighbor in the sample; base qualities were not kept.

V sheds 4 bases and J sheds 1 base, leaving 13 bases between their ends. Counted from cysteine to phenylalanine, this CDR3 has 15 amino acids. Only the CDR3 portion is preserved as DNA: 45 bases, with reading frame beginning at the first base. CDR1 and CDR2, per the germline V gene (reference sequence), are MNHNY and SVGAGI. TCRbeta CDR3 regions were amplified from genomic DNA by means of the immunoSEQ Assay, a bias-controlled multiplex PCR. The authors processed their data as follows. The number of nucleated cells in each sample was estimated from the amplification of reference gene primers within the assay. Sequence reads were collapsed and filtered to measure the absolute abundance of every unique TCRbeta CDR3 rearrangement. For each sample, productive Simpson clonality was calculated by taking the square root of Simpson's diversity index across productive rearrangements. This is the immuneACCESS table as TCRdb keeps it, with only in-frame sequences that have V and J called. A part of the clones is gone; compared with another copy, unresolved V genes explain less than half, and the rest is unexplained. V and J calls and clone size follow that table, whereas D and trimming were derived from the DNA. In all, the sample holds some 150,000 clones, and nearly 80% of those were seen once. The ten biggest clones cover approximately 14% of the sample.

Collaborating institutions collected whole blood in K2EDTA tubes following their own protocols. For TCRbeta analysis, collaborator samples were shipped as frozen whole blood, as isolated PBMCs, or as DNA extracted from either sample type. The receptor chain draws on TRBV6-6 and TRBJ2-5, with the D gene call left open. The TCR sequence derives from an elderly woman with acute or convalescent COVID-19. The sequencing input was peripheral blood. The CDR3 loop reads CASSSLSLAQETQYF. The DNA reads TGTGCCAGCAGTTCTTTATCCCTGGCCCAAGAGACCCAGTACTTC.